The clone carrying this TCR beta chain was picked up a small number of times. The CDR3 has 15 residues. V shed 8 bases and J shed 4 bases, with 20 bases lying between them. Per germline, CDR1 MNHEY and CDR2 SVGEGT. This specimen belongs to a study of T cells in Graves' hyperthyroidism and ophthalmopathy. What was amplified from RNA transcripts were TCR beta CDR3 regions. HTBI primers were employed in a first-round RT-PCR of the TCR CDR3. MiXCR, applied by TCRdb to the multiplex PCR reads, yields one record per CDR3 protein. The sample has roughly 290,000 distinct CDR3 sequences; roughly 13% are singletons.

The sequence was obtained from a woman younger than 45 with Graves' hyperthyroidism that later progressed to Graves' ophthalmopathy. Sequencing input: blood. The rearrangement joins TRBV6-2 or TRBV6-3 to TRBJ1-1; TRBD1 is a possible D gene (5 bases). The CDR3 DNA sequence: TGTGCCAGCGCCTCAGACGGCAGGGTGGGCACTGAAGCTTTCTTT. It encodes CASASDGRVGTEAFF.